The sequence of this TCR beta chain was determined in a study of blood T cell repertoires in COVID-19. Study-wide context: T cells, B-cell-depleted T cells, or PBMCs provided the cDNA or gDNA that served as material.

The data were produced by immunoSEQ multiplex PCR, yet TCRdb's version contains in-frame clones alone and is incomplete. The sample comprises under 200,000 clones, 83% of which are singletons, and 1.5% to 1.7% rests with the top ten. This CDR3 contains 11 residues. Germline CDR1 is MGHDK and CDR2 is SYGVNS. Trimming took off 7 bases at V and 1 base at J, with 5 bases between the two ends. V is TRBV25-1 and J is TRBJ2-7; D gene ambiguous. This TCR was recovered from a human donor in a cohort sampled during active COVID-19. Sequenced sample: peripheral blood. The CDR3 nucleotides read TGTGCCAGCACACAGTCCTACGAGCAGTACTTC. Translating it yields CASTQSYEQYF.